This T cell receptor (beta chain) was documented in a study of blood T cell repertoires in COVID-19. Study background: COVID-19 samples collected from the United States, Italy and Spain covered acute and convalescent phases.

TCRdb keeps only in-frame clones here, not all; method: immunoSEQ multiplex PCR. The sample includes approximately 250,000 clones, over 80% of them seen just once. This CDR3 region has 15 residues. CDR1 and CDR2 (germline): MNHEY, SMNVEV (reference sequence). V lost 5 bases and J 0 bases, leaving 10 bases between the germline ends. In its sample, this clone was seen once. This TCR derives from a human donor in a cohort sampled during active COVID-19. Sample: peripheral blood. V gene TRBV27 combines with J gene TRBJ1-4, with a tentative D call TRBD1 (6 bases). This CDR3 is CASSPGQTTNEKLFF. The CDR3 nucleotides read TGTGCCAGCAGTCCCGGACAGACAACTAATGAAAAACTGTTTTTT.